Presented here are 28 T cell receptor beta chains from one specimen sequenced in a study of control samples from healthy donors and cancer patients. Repertoires were generated with immunoSEQ multiplex PCR, while TCRdb's copy carries only in-frame clones and drops some. This table holds 160,000 or so clones, about 93% found once. Sequencing was carried out using blood. The receptors come from a woman aged 25 to 39 in good health.

The rearrangement joins TRBV18 to TRBJ2-7, with a tentative D call TRBD2 (6 bases). Germline CDR1 KGHSH, CDR2 LQKENI. The CDR3 totals 14 residues. The V end lost 3 bases, the J end lost 3 bases, and 12 bases lay between the germline ends. CDR3 protein: CASSPDSSDYEQYF. The CDR3 nucleotides read TGTGCCAGCTCACCGGACTCTAGCGACTACGAGCAGTACTTC.

The chain's CDR3 is CAISESSGDGEAFF. The CDR3 DNA follows: TGTGCCATCAGTGAGTCGTCTGGGGATGGTGAAGCTTTCTTT. This chain uses TRBV10-3 with TRBJ1-1, with D hard to call. V was clipped by 0 bases and J by 7 bases, with 12 bases between them. Germline CDR1 reads ENHRY; CDR2 reads SYGVKD. The CDR3 loop spans 14 amino acids.

The chain carries TRBV28 and TRBJ1-1, with 7 bases matching TRBD1. Germline V gives CDR1 MDHEN, CDR2 SYDVKM. Losses at the gene ends were 7 bases for V and 11 bases for J; bases not matched to a gene: 19. The CDR3 is 15 amino acids. The chain's CDR3 is CASTSPETGRFWAFF. The CDR3, as DNA: TGTGCCAGCACTAGCCCCGAGACAGGGCGATTTTGGGCTTTCTTT.

The chain carries TRBV10-3 and TRBJ2-7; 7 nucleotides match TRBD2. The CDR3 is made up of 12 amino acids. The germline V gene encodes CDR1 ENHRY and CDR2 SYGVKD. Losses at the gene ends were 10 bases for V and 4 bases for J; bases not matched to a gene: 7. The CDR3 here is CATSGREYEQYF. CDR3 nucleotides: TGTGCCACATCCGGGCGGGAGTACGAGCAGTACTTC.

CDR3 nucleotides: TGTGCCAGCAGTTTTGGGCTAGCAGAGCAGTTCTTC. Its protein is CASSFGLAEQFF. This rearrangement joins TRBV27 to TRBJ2-1, with a possible D match to TRBD2 (5 bases). Per germline, CDR1 MNHEY and CDR2 SMNVEV (reference sequence). The V end lost 3 bases, the J end lost 10 bases, and 10 bases lay between the germline ends. This CDR3 region has 12 residues.

V and J are TRBV20-1 and TRBJ2-7, with 7 bases lining up with TRBD1. Trimming removed 2 bases from V and 6 bases from J; junction bases left unmatched: 1. CDR1 is DFQATT and CDR2 is SNEGSKA in the germline V gene (reference sequence). The CDR3 loop spans 11 amino acids. CDR3 residues: CSARKGAEQYF. The CDR3 coding sequence is TGCAGTGCTAGAAAGGGGGCCGAGCAGTACTTC.

The V call is TRBV11-3, the J call TRBJ2-3, with D tentatively TRBD2 (6 bases). CDR1 and CDR2 (germline): SGHNT, YENEEA. V lost 2 bases, J lost 3 bases, and 9 bases lay in between. The CDR3 is 14 residues long. As DNA, the CDR3 is TGTGCCAGCAGCTTACGGGGGTCTACAGATACGCAGTATTTT. Amino acids: CASSLRGSTDTQYF.

The genes are TRBV5-6 and TRBJ2-7; 7 nucleotides match TRBD1. The length of the CDR3 is 12 residues. Germline values: CDR1 SGHDT, CDR2 YYEEEE. Germline trimming cut 7 bases from V and 6 bases from J; bases unmatched to any gene: 7. CDR3 amino acids: CASRQGYAEQYF. CDR3 coding DNA: TGTGCCAGCCGACAGGGTTACGCCGAGCAGTACTTC.

This sequence joins TRBV27 and TRBJ2-3; tentative D call: TRBD2 (6 bases). The V gene lost 4 bases and the J gene lost 2 bases, with 10 bases spanning the gap. Germline lookup yields CDR1 MNHEY and CDR2 SMNVEV (reference sequence). There are 14 residues in the CDR3. Here the CDR3 reads CASSSGLSTDTQYF. The CDR3 coding sequence is TGTGCCAGCAGTTCGGGACTCTCCACAGATACGCAGTATTTT.

The chain couples TRBV30 to TRBJ1-1, with D possibly matching TRBD1 (5 bases). V shed 1 base and J shed 0 bases, with 6 bases lying between them. This CDR3 is built from 13 residues. Germline V CDR1 and CDR2: GTSNPN, SVGIG (reference sequence). CDR3 nucleotides: TGTGCCTGGAGTGGACAGATGAACACTGAAGCTTTCTTT. It encodes CAWSGQMNTEAFF.

The rearrangement uses TRBV5-6 and TRBJ2-7; 11 bases align to TRBD2. Per germline, CDR1 SGHDT and CDR2 YYEEEE. V was clipped by 4 bases and J by 7 bases; unmatched bases: 10. CDR3 length equals 15 residues. CDR3 bases: TGTGCCAGCAGCCCGATAGCGGGAGGGCCGCGGGAGCAGTACTTC. Its protein is CASSPIAGGPREQYF.

V gene TRBV28 combines with J gene TRBJ1-5, with D uncertain. The V gene lost 1 base and the J gene lost 0 bases, with 10 bases spanning the gap. CDR1 and CDR2 (germline): MDHEN, SYDVKM. The CDR3 length is 16 residues. CDR3 in amino acids: CASSLFTSASNQPQHF. The CDR3 DNA is TGTGCCAGCAGTTTATTTACCTCGGCTAGCAATCAGCCCCAGCATTTT.

The V call is TRBV13, the J call TRBJ2-2, with D unresolved. CDR1 and CDR2 from the germline V gene are PRHDT and FYEKMQ (reference sequence). This CDR3 contains 14 residues. V gave up 5 bases and J gave up 6 bases, with 13 bases separating them. CDR3 nucleotides: TGTGCCAGCAGCCCCCAGCGTAGACCCGGGGAGCTGTTTTTT. Amino acid sequence: CASSPQRRPGELFF.

The chain combines TRBV5-6 with TRBJ1-1; no definite D call. V lost 8 bases and J lost 0, with 20 bases in between. CDR1 and CDR2 (germline): SGHDT, YYEEEE. This CDR3 is built from 16 residues. CDR3 in amino acids: CASSPSWPLMNTEAFF. CDR3 nucleotides: TGTGCCAGTTCCCCTTCGTGGCCTCTTATGAACACTGAAGCTTTCTTT.

This clone was found once. The chain has TRBV28 and TRBJ2-7, with 10 bases identical to TRBD2. V gave up 2 bases and J gave up 6 bases; unmatched junction bases: 13. CDR1 is MDHEN, CDR2 SYDVKM, per germline. The CDR3 is 17 amino acids. The CDR3 loop reads CASSLGLAGALRGEQYF. The CDR3 DNA reads TGTGCCAGCAGTTTAGGGCTAGCGGGAGCGTTGCGTGGCGAGCAGTACTTC.

This chain joins TRBV2 and TRBJ2-1; D may match TRBD1 or TRBD2 (6 bases each). V lost 4 bases and J lost 12, with 13 bases in between. Per the germline V gene, CDR1 is SNHLY and CDR2 is FYNNEI. This CDR3 is built from 12 residues. The CDR3 DNA reads as TGTGCCAGCAGTGGCAGGGGAGGCCGGCAGTTCTTC. It encodes CASSGRGGRQFF.

The V call is TRBV19, the J call TRBJ1-2; D might be TRBD1 (5 bases). CDR1 and CDR2 from the germline V gene are LNHDA and SQIVND (reference sequence). The CDR3 has 14 amino acids. The ends were cut back, 7 bases at V and 4 bases at J, with 16 bases in the middle. The CDR3 DNA is TGTGCCAGTAATCATGTGGGGCAGGGCTATGGCTACACCTTC. Its translation is CASNHVGQGYGYTF.

The CDR3 DNA follows: TGTGCCAGCAGTGCCAAGGACAGGGGAAGATGGGAGACCCAGTACTTC. It yields the protein CASSAKDRGRWETQYF. The chain recombines TRBV6-1 with TRBJ2-5; TRBD1 agrees at 9 bases. The CDR3 extends over 16 amino acids. From germline, CDR1 is MNHNS and CDR2 SASEGT. V lost 4 bases, J lost 5 bases, and 11 bases stayed unmatched.

This chain links TRBV18 with TRBJ1-5; 7 bases fit TRBD1. The CDR3 loop spans 15 amino acids. V dropped 5 bases and J dropped 4; count of bases not matched to a gene: 8. CDR1 is KGHSH and CDR2 is LQKENI in the germline V gene. For the CDR3, the DNA is TGTGCCAGCTCAAATACAGGGGATCGGAATCAGCCCCAGCATTTT. This codes for CASSNTGDRNQPQHF.

This chain connects TRBV27 to TRBJ1-2; D perhaps matches TRBD1 (6 bases). The germline gives CDR1 MNHEY, CDR2 SMNVEV (reference sequence). CDR3 length equals 15 residues. The ends were cut back, 5 bases at V and 8 bases at J, with 21 bases in the middle. The CDR3, as DNA: TGTGCCAGCAGTCCCTTTCAAGGGCAGGGGCAAGGCTACACCTTC. This codes for CASSPFQGQGQGYTF.

This clone showed up just once. This chain connects TRBV7-2 to TRBJ2-3; 13 bases are shared with TRBD2. The junction had 6 bases not matched to a gene; V was cut back by 4 bases and J by 5 bases. Germline values: CDR1 SGHTA, CDR2 FQGNSA. The CDR3 covers 16 residues. The CDR3, as DNA: TGTGCCAGCAGCTCCACTAGCGGGAGGGCCGGAGATACGCAGTATTTT. This gives the protein CASSSTSGRAGDTQYF.

The chain combines TRBV9 with TRBJ2-7; 7 bases align to TRBD2. Trimming cost V 3 bases and J 2 bases; bases outside gene matches: 8. From germline, CDR1 is SGDLS and CDR2 YYNGEE. The CDR3 is made up of 15 amino acids. This CDR3 reads CASSESPGRAYEQYF. CDR3 sequence (DNA): TGTGCCAGCAGCGAAAGCCCAGGGAGGGCCTACGAGCAGTACTTC.

The chain combines TRBV28 with TRBJ1-2; 7 bases are shared with TRBD1. The J segment lost 5 bases and the V segment lost 6 bases, leaving 3 bases of the junction unmatched. The CDR3 sequence is 12 residues long. The V gene's germline CDR1 is MDHEN and CDR2 SYDVKM. This CDR3 is CASSQQGYGYTF. The CDR3 DNA is TGTGCCAGCAGCCAACAGGGGTATGGCTACACCTTC.

The CDR3 loop reads CASSFGPGQYANTGELFF. For the CDR3, the DNA is TGTGCCAGCAGCTTTGGGCCGGGACAGTACGCGAACACCGGGGAGCTGTTTTTT. The gene calls are TRBV7-6 and TRBJ2-2; 7 bases map to TRBD1. Germline V gene lookup returns CDR1 SGHVS and CDR2 FNYEAQ. CDR3 length: 18 amino acids. The J segment lost 0 bases and the V segment lost 3 bases, leaving 10 bases of the junction unmatched.

The CDR3 nucleotides are TGTGCCAGCAGTTGGTCAGGGGGCCGGGAAAAACTGTTTTTT. Encoded protein: CASSWSGGREKLFF. The chain employs TRBV2 and TRBJ1-4; 8 bases agree with TRBD1. Trimming took 5 bases from V and 8 from J; bases not matched to a gene: 7. This CDR3 region has 14 residues. The V gene's germline CDR1 is SNHLY and CDR2 FYNNEI.

This chain links TRBV7-9 with TRBJ2-1; 9 nucleotides align to TRBD1. From germline, CDR1 is SEHNR and CDR2 FQNEAQ (reference sequence). The CDR3 loop spans 13 amino acids. The trim removed 5 bases at V and 8 bases at J, leaving 4 bases unmatched. The CDR3 loop reads CASSGDRVDEQFF. Here the CDR3 DNA reads TGTGCCAGCAGCGGGGACAGGGTCGATGAGCAGTTCTTC. Together with reference TRBV7-9 and TRBJ2-1, the CDR3 gives the full variable domain: DTGVSQNPRHKITKRGQNVTFRCDPISEHNRLYWYRQTLGQGPEFLTYFQNEAQLEKSRLLSDRFSAERPKGSFSTLEIQRTEQGDSAMYLCASSGDRVDEQFFGPGTRLTVL.

This rearrangement joins TRBV6-6 to TRBJ1-1; the D gene is possibly TRBD1 (6 bases). Germline V gene sequence: CDR1 MNHNY, CDR2 SVGAGI (reference sequence). The germline V and J ends were trimmed by 6 bases and 4 bases, with 12 bases remaining between them. The CDR3 consists of 13 residues. CDR3 in DNA: TGTGCCAGCAGAGACAGGATGGTCACTGAAGCTTTCTTT. Protein: CASRDRMVTEAFF.

V usage is TRBV7-6 and J usage is TRBJ1-4; the match to TRBD1 covers 7 bases. The length of the CDR3 is 16 residues. The junction had 9 bases not matched to a gene; V was cut back by 3 bases and J by 5 bases. Germline CDR1 SGHVS, CDR2 FNYEAQ. The CDR3 spells CASSFSERTGNEKLFF. The CDR3 DNA reads as TGTGCCAGCAGCTTCTCCGAACGGACAGGCAATGAAAAACTGTTTTTT.